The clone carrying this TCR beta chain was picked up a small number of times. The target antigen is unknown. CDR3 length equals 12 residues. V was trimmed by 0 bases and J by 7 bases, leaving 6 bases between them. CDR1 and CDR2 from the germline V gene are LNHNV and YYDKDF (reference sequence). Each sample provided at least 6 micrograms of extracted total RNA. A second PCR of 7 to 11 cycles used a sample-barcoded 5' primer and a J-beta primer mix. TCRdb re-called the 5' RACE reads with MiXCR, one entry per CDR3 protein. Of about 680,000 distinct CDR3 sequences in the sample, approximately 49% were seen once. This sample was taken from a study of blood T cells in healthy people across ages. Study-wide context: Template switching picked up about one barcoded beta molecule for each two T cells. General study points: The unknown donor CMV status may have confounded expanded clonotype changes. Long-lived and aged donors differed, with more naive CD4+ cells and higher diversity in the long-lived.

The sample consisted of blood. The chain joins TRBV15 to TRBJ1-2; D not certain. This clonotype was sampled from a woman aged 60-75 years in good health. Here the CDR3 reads CATSRDQSGYTF. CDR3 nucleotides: TGTGCCACCAGCAGAGATCAAAGTGGCTACACCTTC.